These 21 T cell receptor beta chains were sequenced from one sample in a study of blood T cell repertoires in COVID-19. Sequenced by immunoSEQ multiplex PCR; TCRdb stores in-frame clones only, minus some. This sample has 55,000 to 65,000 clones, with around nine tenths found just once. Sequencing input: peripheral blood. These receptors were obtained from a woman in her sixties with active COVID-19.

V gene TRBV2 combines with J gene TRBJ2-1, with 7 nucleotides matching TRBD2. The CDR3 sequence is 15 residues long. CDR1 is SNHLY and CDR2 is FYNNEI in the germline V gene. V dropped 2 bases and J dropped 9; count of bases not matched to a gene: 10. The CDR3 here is CASSERRGGYSEQFF. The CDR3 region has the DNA TGTGCCAGCAGTGAAAGGAGGGGAGGGTATAGTGAGCAGTTCTTC.

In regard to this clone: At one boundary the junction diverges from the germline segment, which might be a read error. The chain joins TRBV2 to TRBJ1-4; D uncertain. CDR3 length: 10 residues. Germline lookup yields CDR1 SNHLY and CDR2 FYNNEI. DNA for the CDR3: TGTGCCAGCTCGGGGTTTTTAACCCTTTTT. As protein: CASSGFLTLF.

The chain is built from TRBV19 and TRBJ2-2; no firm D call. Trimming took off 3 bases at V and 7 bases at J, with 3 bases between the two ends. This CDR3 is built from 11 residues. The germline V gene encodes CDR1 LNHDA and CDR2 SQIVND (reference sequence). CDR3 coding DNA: TGTGCCAGTAGTATCGTCGGGGAGCTGTTTTTT. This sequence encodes CASSIVGELFF.

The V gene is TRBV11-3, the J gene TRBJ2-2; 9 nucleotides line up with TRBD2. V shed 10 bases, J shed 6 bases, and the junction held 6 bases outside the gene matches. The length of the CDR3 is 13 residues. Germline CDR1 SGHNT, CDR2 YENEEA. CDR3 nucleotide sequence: TGTGCCAACCAGCGGGGGGCGGCCGGGGAGCTGTTTTTT. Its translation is CANQRGAAGELFF.

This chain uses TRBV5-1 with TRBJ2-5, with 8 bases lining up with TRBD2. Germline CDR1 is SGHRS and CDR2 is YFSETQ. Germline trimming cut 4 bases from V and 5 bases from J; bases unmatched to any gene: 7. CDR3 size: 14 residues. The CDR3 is CASSSNPGGETQYF. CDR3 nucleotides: TGCGCCAGCAGCAGTAATCCGGGGGGGGAGACCCAGTACTTC.

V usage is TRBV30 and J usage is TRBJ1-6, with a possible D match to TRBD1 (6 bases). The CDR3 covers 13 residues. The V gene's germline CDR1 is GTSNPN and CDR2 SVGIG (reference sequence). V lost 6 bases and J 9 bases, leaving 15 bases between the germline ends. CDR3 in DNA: TGTGCCTGCGAAGGGGGTTTCGGTTCACCCCTCCACTTT. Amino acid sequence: CACEGGFGSPLHF. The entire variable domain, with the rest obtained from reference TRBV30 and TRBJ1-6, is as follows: SQTIHQWPATLVQPVGSPLSLECTVEGTSNPNLYWYRQAAGRGLQLLFYSVGIGQISSEVPQNLSASRPQDRQFILSSKKLLLSDSGFYLCACEGGFGSPLHFGNGTRLTVT.

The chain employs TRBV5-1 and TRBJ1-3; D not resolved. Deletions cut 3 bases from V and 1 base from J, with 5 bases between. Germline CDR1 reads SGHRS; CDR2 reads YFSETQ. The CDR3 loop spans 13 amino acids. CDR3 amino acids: CASSYYSGNTIYF. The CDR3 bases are TGCGCCAGCAGCTACTATTCTGGAAACACCATATATTTT.

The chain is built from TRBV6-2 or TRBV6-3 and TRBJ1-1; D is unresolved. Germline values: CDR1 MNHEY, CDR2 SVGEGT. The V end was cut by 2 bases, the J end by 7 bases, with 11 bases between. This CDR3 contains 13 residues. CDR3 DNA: TGTGCCAGCAGTTACGGTAATACAGATGAAGCTTTCTTT. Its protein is CASSYGNTDEAFF.

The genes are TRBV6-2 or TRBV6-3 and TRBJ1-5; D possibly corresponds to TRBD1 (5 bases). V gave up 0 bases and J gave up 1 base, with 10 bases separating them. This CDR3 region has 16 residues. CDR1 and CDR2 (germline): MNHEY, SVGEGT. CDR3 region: CASSYSMEGSNQPQHF. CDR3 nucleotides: TGTGCCAGCAGTTACTCGATGGAGGGGAGCAATCAGCCCCAGCATTTT.

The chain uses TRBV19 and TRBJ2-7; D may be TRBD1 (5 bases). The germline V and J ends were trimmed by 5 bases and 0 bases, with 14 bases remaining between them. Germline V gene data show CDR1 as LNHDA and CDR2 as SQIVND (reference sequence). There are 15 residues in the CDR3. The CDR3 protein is CASSWGWGGSYEQYF. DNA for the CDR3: TGTGCCAGTAGTTGGGGATGGGGCGGCTCCTACGAGCAGTACTTC.

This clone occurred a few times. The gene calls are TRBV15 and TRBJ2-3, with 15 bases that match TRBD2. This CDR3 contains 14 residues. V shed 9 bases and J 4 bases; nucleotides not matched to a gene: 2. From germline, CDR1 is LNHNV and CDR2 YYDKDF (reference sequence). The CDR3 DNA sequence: TGTGCCACTCGGACTAGCGGGGGGGCAGATACGCAGTATTTT. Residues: CATRTSGGADTQYF.

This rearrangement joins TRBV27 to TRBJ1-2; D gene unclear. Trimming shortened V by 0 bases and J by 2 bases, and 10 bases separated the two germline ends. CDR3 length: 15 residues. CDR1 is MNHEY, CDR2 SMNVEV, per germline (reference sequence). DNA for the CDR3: TGTGCCAGCAGTTTATCCACATTGGTAAACTATGGCTACACCTTC. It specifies CASSLSTLVNYGYTF.

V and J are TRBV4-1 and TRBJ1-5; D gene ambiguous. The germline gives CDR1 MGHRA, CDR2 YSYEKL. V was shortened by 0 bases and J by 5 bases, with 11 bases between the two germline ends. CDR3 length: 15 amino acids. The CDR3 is CASSQERAFYQPQHF. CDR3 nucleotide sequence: TGCGCCAGCAGCCAAGAGCGGGCTTTCTATCAGCCCCAGCATTTT.

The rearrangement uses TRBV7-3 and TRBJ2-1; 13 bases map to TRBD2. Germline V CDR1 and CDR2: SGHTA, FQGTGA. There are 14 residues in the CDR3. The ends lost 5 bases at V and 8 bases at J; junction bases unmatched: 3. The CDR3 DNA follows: TGTGCCAGCAGCCTAGGACTAGCGGGGGATGAGCAGTTCTTC. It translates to CASSLGLAGDEQFF. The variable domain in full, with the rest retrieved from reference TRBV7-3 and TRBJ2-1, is GAGVSQTPSNKVTEKGKYVELRCDPISGHTALYWYRQSLGQGPEFLIYFQGTGAADDSGLPNDRFFAVRPEGSVSTLKIQRTERGDSAVYLCASSLGLAGDEQFFGPGTRLTVL.

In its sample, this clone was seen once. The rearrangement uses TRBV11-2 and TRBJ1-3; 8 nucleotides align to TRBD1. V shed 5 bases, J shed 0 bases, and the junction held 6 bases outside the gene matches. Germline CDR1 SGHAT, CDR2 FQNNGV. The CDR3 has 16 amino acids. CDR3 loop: CASSTGGVGSGNTIYF. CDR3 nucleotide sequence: TGTGCCAGCAGCACAGGGGGGGTGGGCTCTGGAAACACCATATATTTT.

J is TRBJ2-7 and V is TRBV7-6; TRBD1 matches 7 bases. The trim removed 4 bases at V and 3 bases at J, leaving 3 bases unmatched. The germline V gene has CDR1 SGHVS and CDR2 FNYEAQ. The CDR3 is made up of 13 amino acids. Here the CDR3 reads CASSYNRGYEQYF. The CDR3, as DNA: TGTGCCAGCAGCTACAACAGGGGCTACGAGCAGTACTTC.

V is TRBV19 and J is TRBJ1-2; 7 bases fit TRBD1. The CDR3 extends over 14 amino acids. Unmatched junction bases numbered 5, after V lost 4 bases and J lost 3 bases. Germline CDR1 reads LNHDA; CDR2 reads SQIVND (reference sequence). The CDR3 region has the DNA TGTGCCAGTAGTACCCCCGGACAGGACTATGGCTACACCTTC. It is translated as CASSTPGQDYGYTF.

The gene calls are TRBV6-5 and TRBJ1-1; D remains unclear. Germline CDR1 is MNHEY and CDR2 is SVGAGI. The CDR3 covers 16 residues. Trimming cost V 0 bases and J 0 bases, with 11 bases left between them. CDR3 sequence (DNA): TGTGCCAGCAGTTACTCGAGTGGGAGCATGAACACTGAAGCTTTCTTT. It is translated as CASSYSSGSMNTEAFF.

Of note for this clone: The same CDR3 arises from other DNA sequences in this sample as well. The CDR3 sequence is CASSPLDRDEQFF. The CDR3 nucleotides are TGCGCCAGCAGCCCCCTGGATCGGGATGAGCAGTTCTTC. The chain joins TRBV5-1 to TRBJ2-1; D is undetermined. Germline-derived CDR1 and CDR2 are SGHRS and YFSETQ. The CDR3 has 13 amino acids. The V and J ends lost 4 bases and 8 bases respectively, with 13 bases between them.

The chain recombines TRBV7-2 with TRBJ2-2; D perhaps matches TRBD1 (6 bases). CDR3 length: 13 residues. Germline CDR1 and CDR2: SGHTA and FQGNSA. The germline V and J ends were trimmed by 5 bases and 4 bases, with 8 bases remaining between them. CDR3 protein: CASSPQGTGELFF. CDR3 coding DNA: TGTGCCAGCAGCCCACAGGGCACCGGGGAGCTGTTTTTT.

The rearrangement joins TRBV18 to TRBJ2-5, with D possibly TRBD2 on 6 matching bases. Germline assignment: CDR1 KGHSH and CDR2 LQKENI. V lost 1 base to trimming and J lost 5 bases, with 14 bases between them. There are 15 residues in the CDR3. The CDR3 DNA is TGTGCCAGCTCACCACGGGGGGAAGGTCGGGAGACCCAGTACTTC. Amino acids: CASSPRGEGRETQYF.